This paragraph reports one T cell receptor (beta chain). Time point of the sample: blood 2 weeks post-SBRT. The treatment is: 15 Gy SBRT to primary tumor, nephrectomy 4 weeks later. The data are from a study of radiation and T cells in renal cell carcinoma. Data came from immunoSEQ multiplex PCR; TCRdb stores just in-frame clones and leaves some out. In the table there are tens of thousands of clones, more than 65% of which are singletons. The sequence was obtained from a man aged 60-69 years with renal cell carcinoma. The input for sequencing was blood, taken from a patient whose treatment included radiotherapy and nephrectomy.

The CDR3 nucleotides read TGTGCCAGCAGCTGGGACGGGTCCTACGAGCAGTACTTC. As protein: CASSWDGSYEQYF. V is TRBV5-6 and J is TRBJ2-5; perhaps D is TRBD1 or TRBD2 (5 bases each). The tail of the sequence fits TRBJ2-7 better, so the J call may be wrong. The CDR3 totals 13 residues. From germline, CDR1 is SGHDT and CDR2 YYEEEE.